The 8 T cell receptor beta chains below were found in one sample sequenced in a study of graft-versus-host responses after intestinal transplantation. Assay used: immunoSEQ multiplex PCR; TCRdb lists only in-frame clones, some missing. The data hold 7,000 to 9,000 clones, with around 30% observed a single time. The sample in question was alloreactive CD4+ T cells from a mixed lymphocyte reaction culture, obtained before transplantation. Subset noted: CFSE-low proliferating T cells sorted from roughly 6-day pre-transplant mixed lymphocyte reaction (GvH or HvG direction). The receptors were sampled from a human patient who was an organ donor for intestinal transplantation.

About this clone itself: It is likely a read error: a sequence one base away is far more abundant. The rearrangement joins TRBV5-1 to TRBJ2-6; 8 bases align to TRBD1. The trim removed 0 bases at V and 0 bases at J, leaving 5 bases unmatched. Looked up from germline, CDR1 is SGHRS and CDR2 is YFSETQ. The CDR3 is 18 residues long. The CDR3 bases are TGCGCCAGCAGCTTGGCGACAGGGGCCCTCTCTGGGGCCAACGTCCTGACTTTC. It encodes CASSLATGALSGANVLTF.

The J gene is TRBJ2-1, the V gene TRBV28; TRBD2 is a possible D gene (5 bases). The germline V gene has CDR1 MDHEN and CDR2 SYDVKM. V lost 6 bases and J lost 4, with 19 bases in between. The CDR3 has 16 amino acids. The chain's CDR3 is CASRFFEGEGYNEQFF. The CDR3 bases are TGTGCCAGCAGATTCTTCGAGGGAGAAGGATACAATGAGCAGTTCTTC.

The V gene is TRBV18, the J gene TRBJ2-7, with D perhaps TRBD2 (5 bases). Trimming pared 4 bases from V and 6 bases from J, leaving 10 bases between. Germline CDR1 is KGHSH and CDR2 is LQKENI. The length of the CDR3 is 12 residues. This CDR3 is CASSHPRGEQYF. Written as DNA, the CDR3 is TGTGCCAGCTCACATCCACGGGGCGAGCAGTACTTC.

The table lists this clone with a few counts. This chain joins TRBV6-5 and TRBJ1-1, with 7 bases lining up with TRBD1. This CDR3 has 15 residues. CDR1 is MNHEY, CDR2 SVGAGI, per germline. Germline trimming cut 6 bases from V and 1 base from J; bases unmatched to any gene: 8. This CDR3 reads CASRLHRGWNTEAFF. The CDR3 DNA follows: TGTGCCAGCAGATTACACAGGGGCTGGAACACTGAAGCTTTCTTT.

The chain joins TRBV2 to TRBJ2-3; D perhaps matches TRBD2 (6 bases). V was trimmed by 11 bases and J by 3 bases, leaving 18 bases between them. Germline V gene lookup returns CDR1 SNHLY and CDR2 FYNNEI. The CDR3 covers 14 residues. The DNA of the CDR3 is TGTGCCGTCAAGCGGGTTGGGGGAACAGATACGCAGTATTTT. Translation: CAVKRVGGTDTQYF.

This rearrangement joins TRBV6-5 to TRBJ2-3; TRBD2 might be the D (6 bases). Trimming took 5 bases from V and 2 from J, leaving 8 bases between them. CDR1 and CDR2 (germline): MNHEY, SVGAGI. There are 13 residues in the CDR3. CDR3 loop: CASSRGNTDTQYF. The CDR3 coding sequence is TGTGCCAGCAGTCGGGGGAACACAGATACGCAGTATTTT.

This clone is judged medium-sized (0.01 to 0.1%). V usage is TRBV29-1 and J usage is TRBJ1-1, with TRBD1 matching over 8 bases. The CDR3 totals 12 residues. Trimming at V came to 5 bases and at J to 4 bases, leaving 3 bases not matched to a gene. The germline V gene has CDR1 SQVTM and CDR2 ANQGSEA. CDR3 sequence: CSVNDRGTEAFF. The CDR3 coding sequence is TGCAGCGTTAACGACAGGGGCACTGAAGCTTTCTTT.

Note on this clone: The same CDR3 arises from other DNA sequences in this sample as well. The chain has TRBV6-5 and TRBJ1-1; D perhaps matches TRBD1 (6 bases). V lost 0 bases to trimming and J lost 5 bases, with 10 bases between them. Germline assignment: CDR1 MNHEY and CDR2 SVGAGI. There are 14 residues in the CDR3. The chain's CDR3 is CASSYSPGVTEAFF. CDR3 nucleotides: TGTGCCAGCAGTTACTCCCCAGGGGTTACTGAAGCTTTCTTT.